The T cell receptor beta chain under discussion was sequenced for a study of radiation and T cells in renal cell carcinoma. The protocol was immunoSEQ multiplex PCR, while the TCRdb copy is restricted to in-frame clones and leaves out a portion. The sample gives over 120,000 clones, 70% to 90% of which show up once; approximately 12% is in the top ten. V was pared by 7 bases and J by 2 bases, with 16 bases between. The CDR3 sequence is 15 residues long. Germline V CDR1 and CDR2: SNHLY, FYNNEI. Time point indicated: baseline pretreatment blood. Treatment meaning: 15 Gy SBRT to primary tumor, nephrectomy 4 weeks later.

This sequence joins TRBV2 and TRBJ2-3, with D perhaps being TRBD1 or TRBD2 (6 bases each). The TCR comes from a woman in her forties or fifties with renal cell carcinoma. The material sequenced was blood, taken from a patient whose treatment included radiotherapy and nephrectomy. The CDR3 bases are TGTGCCAGCATAAGAGGGGGGTCTCTCACAGATACGCAGTATTTT. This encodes CASIRGGSLTDTQYF.